The source of this T cell receptor (beta chain) is a study of T cells in Graves' hyperthyroidism and ophthalmopathy. What was amplified from RNA transcripts were TCR beta CDR3 regions. First-round RT-PCR targeting the TCR CDR3 was performed with the HTBI primer set. One entry per CDR3 protein results from TCRdb running MiXCR on the multiplex PCR reads. The sample lists around 340,000 distinct CDR3 sequences; 21% were seen once. In its sample, this clonotype was seen once. Its ends do not fully match the called genes, so a read error is possible. The CDR3 covers 13 residues. J is TRBJ1-1 and V is TRBV12-3 or TRBV12-4; D is uncertain. The sequence was obtained from a woman between 45 and 65 years old with Graves' hyperthyroidism. The sample consisted of blood. As DNA, the CDR3 is TGTGCCAGCAGTTTTTACATGAACGCTGAAGCTTTCTTT. It codes for CASSFYMNAEAFF.